Sequencing of this T cell receptor (beta chain) was carried out in a study of regulatory T cells in long-lasting Graves disease. Time point meaning: newly diagnosed GD, antithyroid drugs for less than 3 months. Scientists built the TCR library using RNA that was extracted from PBMCs. At least ten counts were recorded for this clonotype. TCR beta libraries were built with iRepertoire HTBI primers and Arm-PCR of CDR3 regions. TCRdb reprocessed the multiplex PCR reads with MiXCR, giving one entry per CDR3 protein. The sample holds about 530,000 distinct CDR3 sequences; about 16% are singletons and the top ten take approximately 25%. The germline V gene has CDR1 SGHTA and CDR2 FQGNSA. V lost 0 bases to trimming and J lost 1 base, with 13 bases between them. The CDR3 length is 16 residues. The same sample was also used in a study of T cells in Graves' hyperthyroidism and ophthalmopathy.

The sequence was obtained from a woman aged 35-65 years with Graves disease. The sample was peripheral blood mononuclear cells (PBMCs), taken at new diagnosis, from a patient treated with antithyroid drugs. V gene TRBV7-2 combines with J gene TRBJ2-7; TRBD2 might be the D (7 bases). CDR3 amino acids: CASSLAGGGPSYEQYF. The CDR3 DNA is TGTGCCAGCAGCTTAGCGGGAGGGGGGCCTTCCTACGAGCAGTACTTC.